This TCR beta chain came from a study of CD8+ T cells in alopecia areata. Those with alopecia areata gave lesional scalp punch biopsies and peripheral blood. cDNA serving as the sequencing template came from extracted, reverse transcribed RNA. TCRdb keeps only in-frame clones here, not all; method: immunoSEQ multiplex PCR. The table has some 150,000 clones, about 50% seen once; the top ten hold approximately 19%. The TCR comes from a human donor with alopecia areata. This specimen was CD8+ T cells sorted from blood, taken at week 0.

CDR3 region: CSAHPGLNTEAFF. The CDR3 DNA reads as TGCAGCGCCCACCCGGGATTGAACACTGAAGCTTTCTTT. The chain combines TRBV29-1 with TRBJ1-1; D gene unclear. The CDR3 has 13 residues. V was cut by 7 bases and J by 0 bases, with 12 bases left in between. The germline V gene encodes CDR1 SQVTM and CDR2 ANQGSEA.